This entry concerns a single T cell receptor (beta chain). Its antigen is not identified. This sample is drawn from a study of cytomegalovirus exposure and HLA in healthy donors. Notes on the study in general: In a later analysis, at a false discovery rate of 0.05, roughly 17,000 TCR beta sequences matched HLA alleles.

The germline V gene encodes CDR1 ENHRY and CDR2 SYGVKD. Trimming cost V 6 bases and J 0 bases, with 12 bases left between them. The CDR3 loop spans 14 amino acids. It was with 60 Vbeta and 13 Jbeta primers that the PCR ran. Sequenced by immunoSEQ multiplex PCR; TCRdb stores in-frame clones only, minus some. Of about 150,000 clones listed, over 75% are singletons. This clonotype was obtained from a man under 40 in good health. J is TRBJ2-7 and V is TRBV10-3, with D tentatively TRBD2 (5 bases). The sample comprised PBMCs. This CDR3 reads CAIRDSASSYEQYF. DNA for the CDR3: TGTGCCATCAGGGATAGCGCAAGCTCCTACGAGCAGTACTTC.